This paragraph covers one T cell receptor beta chain sequence. The antigen it recognizes is unknown. No quality values exist for individual bases; no much larger clone is one base distant. To prepare the library, the immunoSEQ multiplex PCR assay was applied. To provide template for TCR sequencing, every sample had RNA extracted and reverse transcribed into cDNA. SuperScript III was used to make first-strand cDNA, primed with a 2:1 mix of oligo-dT and random hexamers. A synthetic immune receptor repertoire was used to measure amplification bias, and any remaining bias was corrected computationally. Per the authors' processing: Raw reads were preprocessed for error removal, and CDR3 was defined according to IMGT conventions as running from the conserved cysteine to phenylalanine. Clonality was computed as 1 minus the Shannon entropy, with the entropy normalized by log2 of the number of productive unique TCRs. Scalp TCRbeta sequences were cross-referenced with sorted blood CD4 and CD8 repertoires so that the CD4 or CD8 identity of scalp clones could be inferred. TCRdb holds this immuneACCESS table with in-frame rearrangements only. Some clones are missing; in checked studies, unresolved V genes explain under half, and the rest has no known cause. V and J calls and clone size are as listed in that table; D and trimming were resolved from the DNA. In this sample the table shows 200,000 or so clones, 58% of which occur a single time. The ten most abundant clones make up 5% to 6% of the sample.

This specimen belongs to a study of CD8+ T cells in alopecia areata (dated by TCRdb to the late 2010s). For the study in its entirety: The treated patients, all with moderate-to-severe alopecia areata, were enrolled in an open-label pilot trial of oral tofacitinib given at 5 to 10 mg twice daily. Tofacitinib was given for 6 to 18 months, followed by 6 months of follow-up off drug to assess delayed response and recurrence. Disease severity in treated patients was measured with the SALT score, which quantifies the percentage of affected scalp surface area. In both human patients and the C3H/HeJ mouse model, the study applied high-throughput TCRbeta sequencing to look at T cell clonal expansion in alopecia areata. Scalp tissue and sorted CD4+ and CD8+ peripheral blood T cells from patchy and totalis/universalis alopecia areata patients and from healthy controls were covered by human TCRbeta sequencing. Tofacitinib-treated patients had biopsies at baseline and at 4 and 24 weeks of treatment, with a later scalp biopsy in several patients. Scalp clonality was compared across normal scalp (n=4), patchy alopecia areata scalp (n=8), and alopecia totalis/universalis scalp (n=8). RNA was obtained with the PAXgene miRNA kit for fixed scalp, the miRNeasy kit for PBMCs, and the RNeasy kit for mouse skin. TCRbeta CDR3 regions were amplified by immunoSEQ multiplex PCR using 35 Vbeta forward and 13 Jbeta reverse primers.

Here is what the overall study found, with its caveats: Compared with mice, TCR sequences shared between patients were less clear, possibly partly because of HLA diversity across the patient population. Scalp clonality and the number of expanded CD8+ clones among the top 100 scalp clones were significantly decreased by tofacitinib. Scalp TCR repertoire analysis is complicated because resident alphabeta T cells in normal human skin are also sequenced, whereas mouse skin is dominated by gammadelta T cells. The treated cohort was small, with a single nonresponder, so links between baseline CD8+ expansion and response need larger studies. Higher clonality and more expanded CD8+ clones were observed in lesional scalp than in normal scalp, particularly in alopecia totalis/universalis, a finding suggestive of antigenic drive. Many expanded lesional clones persisted in scalp and blood during tofacitinib treatment, which may partly explain relapse after stopping treatment.

Counted from cysteine to phenylalanine, this CDR3 has 14 amino acids. Only the CDR3 DNA stays, 42 bases, in frame from base 1. Trimming takes 5 bases off V and 8 bases off J; junction bases not matched to a gene: 7. From a lookup of the germline V gene, CDR1 and CDR2 are SGHTA and FQGNSA. The time point label here, explained by the study, means: around 26 weeks on oral tofacitinib. The sample's treatment or condition, from its label and the paper: oral pan-JAK inhibitor, 5-10 mg twice daily. From alopecia areata patients, peripheral blood was collected along with lesional scalp punch biopsies. PBMCs were separated by density centrifugation and stained for CD3, CD4 and CD8, after which CD4+ and CD8+ T cells were sorted on a FACSAria.

The sequencing used CD4+ T cells sorted from blood, collected at week 24, from a patient treated with tofacitinib. The rearrangement combines TRBV7-2 with TRBJ2-1, with TRBD2 identical over 9 junction bases. The origin of this receptor is a human donor with alopecia areata. The CDR3 protein is CASSPQRGVYEQFF. The DNA sequence is TGTGCCAGCAGCCCCCAGCGGGGGGTTTATGAGCAGTTCTTC.